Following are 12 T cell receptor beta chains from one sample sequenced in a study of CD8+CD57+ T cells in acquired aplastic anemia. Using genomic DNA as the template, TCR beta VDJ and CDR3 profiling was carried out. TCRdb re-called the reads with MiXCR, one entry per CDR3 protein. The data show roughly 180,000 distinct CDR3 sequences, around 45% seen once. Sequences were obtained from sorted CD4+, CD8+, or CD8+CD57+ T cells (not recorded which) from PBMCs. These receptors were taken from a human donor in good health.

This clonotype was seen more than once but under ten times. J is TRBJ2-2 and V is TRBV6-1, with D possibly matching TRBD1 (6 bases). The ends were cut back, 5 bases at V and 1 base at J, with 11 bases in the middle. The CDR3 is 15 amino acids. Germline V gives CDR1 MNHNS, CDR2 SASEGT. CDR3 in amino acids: CASSLRTENTGELFF. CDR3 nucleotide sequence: TGTGCCAGCAGTCTACGGACAGAGAACACCGGGGAGCTGTTTTTT.

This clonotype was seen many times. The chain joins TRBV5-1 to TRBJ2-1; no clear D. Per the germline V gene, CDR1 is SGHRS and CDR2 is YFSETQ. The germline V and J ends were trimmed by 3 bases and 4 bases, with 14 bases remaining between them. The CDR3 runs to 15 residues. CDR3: CASSSRPSGYNEQFF. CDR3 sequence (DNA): TGCGCCAGCAGCTCGCGGCCGTCTGGGTACAATGAGCAGTTCTTC.

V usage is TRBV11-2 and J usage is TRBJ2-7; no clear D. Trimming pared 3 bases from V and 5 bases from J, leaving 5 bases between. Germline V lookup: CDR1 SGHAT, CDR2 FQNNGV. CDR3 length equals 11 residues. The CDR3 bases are TGTGCCAGCAGCTTTACTCACGAGCAGTACTTC. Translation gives CASSFTHEQYF.

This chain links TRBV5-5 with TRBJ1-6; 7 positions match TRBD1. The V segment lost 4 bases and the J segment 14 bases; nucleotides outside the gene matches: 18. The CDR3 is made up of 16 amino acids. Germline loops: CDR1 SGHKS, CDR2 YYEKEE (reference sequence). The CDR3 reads CASSTTGDVRKEALHF. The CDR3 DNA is TGTGCCAGCAGCACAACAGGGGACGTAAGGAAGGAAGCCCTCCACTTT.

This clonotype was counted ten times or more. The CDR3 DNA reads TGTGCCAGCAGCCCCGCACAGGGGGCCCCCTACGAGCAGTACTTC. This translates into CASSPAQGAPYEQYF. The chain couples TRBV7-9 to TRBJ2-7; 9 bases are a match to TRBD1. There are 15 residues in the CDR3. With 5 bases clipped from V and 2 bases from J, the junction kept 7 bases outside the gene matches. CDR1 is SEHNR, CDR2 FQNEAQ, per germline (reference sequence).

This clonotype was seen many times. Here the CDR3 DNA reads TGTGCCAGCAGCTTAGCGATTTACCTCGGGAACAATGAGCAGTTCTTC. Translating gives CASSLAIYLGNNEQFF. This chain joins TRBV7-9 and TRBJ2-1; a weak D match, TRBD2 (5 bases). Trimming shortened V by 0 bases and J by 5 bases, and 14 bases separated the two germline ends. This CDR3 contains 16 residues. Germline V lookup: CDR1 SEHNR, CDR2 FQNEAQ (reference sequence).

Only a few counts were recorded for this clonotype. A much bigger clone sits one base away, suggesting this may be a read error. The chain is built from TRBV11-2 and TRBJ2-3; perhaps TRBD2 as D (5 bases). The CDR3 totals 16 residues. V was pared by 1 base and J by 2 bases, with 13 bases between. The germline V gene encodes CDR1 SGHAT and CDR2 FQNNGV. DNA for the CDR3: TGTGCCAGCAGCTTAGTGACTACCGATCTCACAGATACGCAGTATTTT. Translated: CASSLVTTDLTDTQYF.

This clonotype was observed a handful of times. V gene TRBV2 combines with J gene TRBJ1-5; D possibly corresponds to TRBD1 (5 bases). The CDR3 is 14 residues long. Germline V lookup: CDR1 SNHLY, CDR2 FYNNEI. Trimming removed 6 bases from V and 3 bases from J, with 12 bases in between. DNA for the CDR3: TGTGCCAGCAGCAGGGAGGCGAACAATCAGCCCCAGCATTTT. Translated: CASSREANNQPQHF. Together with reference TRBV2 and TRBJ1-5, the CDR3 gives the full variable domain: EPEVTQTPSHQVTQMGQEVILRCVPISNHLYFYWYRQILGQKVEFLVSFYNNEISEKSEIFDDQFSVERPDGSNFTLKIRSTKLEDSAMYFCASSREANNQPQHFGDGTRLSIL.

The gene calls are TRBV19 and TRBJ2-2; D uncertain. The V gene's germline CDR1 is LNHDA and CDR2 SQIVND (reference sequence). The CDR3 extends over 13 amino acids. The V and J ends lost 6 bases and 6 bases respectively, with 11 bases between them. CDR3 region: CASRYGISGELFF. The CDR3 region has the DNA TGTGCCAGTAGATACGGAATATCCGGGGAGCTGTTTTTT.

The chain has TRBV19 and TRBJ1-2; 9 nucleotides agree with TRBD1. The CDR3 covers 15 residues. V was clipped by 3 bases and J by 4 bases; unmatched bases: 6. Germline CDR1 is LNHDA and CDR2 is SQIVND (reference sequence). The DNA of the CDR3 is TGTGCCAGTAGTATCCCGACAGGGGGGGGCTATGGCTACACCTTC. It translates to CASSIPTGGGYGYTF.

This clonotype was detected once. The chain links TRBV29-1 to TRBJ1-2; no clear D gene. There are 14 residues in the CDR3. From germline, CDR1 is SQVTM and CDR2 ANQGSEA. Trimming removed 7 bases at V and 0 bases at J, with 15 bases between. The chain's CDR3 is CSGTDFPANYGYTF. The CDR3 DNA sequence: TGCAGCGGGACCGACTTTCCTGCTAACTATGGCTACACCTTC.

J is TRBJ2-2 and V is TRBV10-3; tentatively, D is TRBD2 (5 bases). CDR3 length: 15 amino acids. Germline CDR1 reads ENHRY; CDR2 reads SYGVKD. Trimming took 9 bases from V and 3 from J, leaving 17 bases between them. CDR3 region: CAIPRGPTDTGELFF. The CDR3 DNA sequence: TGTGCCATACCCCGGGGTCCGACGGACACCGGGGAGCTGTTTTTT.